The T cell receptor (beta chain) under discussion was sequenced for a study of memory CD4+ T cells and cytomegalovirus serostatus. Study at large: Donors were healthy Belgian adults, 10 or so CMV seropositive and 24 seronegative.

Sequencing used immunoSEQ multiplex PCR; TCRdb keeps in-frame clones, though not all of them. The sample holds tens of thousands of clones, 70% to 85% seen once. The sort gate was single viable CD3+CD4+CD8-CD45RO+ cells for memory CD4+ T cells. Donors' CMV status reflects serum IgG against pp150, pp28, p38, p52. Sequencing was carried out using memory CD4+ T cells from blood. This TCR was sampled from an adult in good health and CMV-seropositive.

The CDR3 DNA reads TGTGCCAGCAGTTCCTTATTACCTCGGGTGGAGACCCAGTACTTC. Translation: CASSSLLPRVETQYF. The chain joins TRBV6-5 to TRBJ2-5; no clear D gene. Looked up from germline, CDR1 is MNHEY and CDR2 is SVGAGI. Deletions cut 4 bases from V and 5 bases from J, with 17 bases between. This CDR3 is 15 amino acids long.